This entry concerns a single TCR beta chain. The antigen is not known. PCR involved 60 Vbeta and 13 Jbeta primers. Profiled with immunoSEQ multiplex PCR; TCRdb holds only in-frame clones, not every one. The data show roughly 120,000 clones, 79% seen once. This entry comes from a study of cytomegalovirus exposure and HLA in healthy donors. General study points: Sequencing depth roughly uniform across donors was assumed in presence/absence analyses. In an earlier analysis, in approximately 630 donors, most V segments appeared productive either ~90% or ~30% of the time.

This CDR3 is 13 amino acids long. J was trimmed by 7 bases and V by 3 bases; bases with no gene match: 2. From germline, CDR1 is MNHEY and CDR2 SMNVEV (reference sequence). Sequenced input: PBMCs. This receptor was taken from a man between 18 and 29 years old in good health and CMV-seronegative. The chain is built from TRBV27 and TRBJ1-2, with 10 positions matching TRBD1. CDR3 loop: CASSLDRGTGYTF. The CDR3 DNA follows: TGTGCCAGCAGTTTGGACAGGGGGACTGGCTACACCTTC.